The 11 T cell receptor beta chains given below trace back to one sample, sequenced in a study of siplizumab effects on memory and regulatory T cells. TCRdb's table, derived via immunoSEQ multiplex PCR, lists solely in-frame clones and lacks some. The repertoire consists of approximately 50,000 clones, with 85% to 95% occurring once and the leading ten covering more than 15%. What was sequenced was CD8+ T cells sorted from blood. These receptors were taken from a human donor in good health.

The chain combines TRBV9 with TRBJ2-7; D possibly uses TRBD1 or TRBD2 (6 bases each). This CDR3 is built from 13 residues. The V gene lost 4 bases and the J gene lost 3 bases, with 11 bases spanning the gap. Germline V gene lookup returns CDR1 SGDLS and CDR2 YYNGEE. The CDR3 nucleotides are TGTGCCAGCAGCCGGGGGCTGAACTACGAGCAGTACTTC. This codes for CASSRGLNYEQYF.

The rearrangement uses TRBV4-1 and TRBJ2-3; unclear D gene. The CDR3 loop spans 15 amino acids. Germline CDR1 is MGHRA and CDR2 is YSYEKL. The V end lost 1 base, the J end lost 2 bases, and 10 bases lay between the germline ends. CDR3 sequence reads: CASSQGVSYTDTQYF. CDR3 nucleotide sequence: TGCGCCAGCAGCCAAGGTGTCAGTTACACAGATACGCAGTATTTT.

The gene calls are TRBV2 and TRBJ1-4; 8 bases match TRBD1. The CDR3 has 14 residues. Losses at the gene ends were 7 bases for V and 5 bases for J; bases not matched to a gene: 6. CDR1 and CDR2 from the germline V gene are SNHLY and FYNNEI. CDR3 loop: CASTVRTGNEKLFF. CDR3 DNA: TGTGCCAGCACTGTGCGGACAGGGAATGAAAAACTGTTTTTT.

The chain links TRBV9 to TRBJ2-6, with D unresolved. The V gene's germline CDR1 is SGDLS and CDR2 YYNGEE. V was trimmed by 3 bases and J by 2 bases, leaving 12 bases between them. CDR3 length: 16 amino acids. This chain's CDR3 is CASSGNLNTGANVLTF. CDR3 DNA sequence: TGTGCCAGCAGCGGAAACTTAAACACTGGGGCCAACGTCCTGACTTTC.

The chain is built from TRBV27 and TRBJ2-3; D gene ambiguous. V shed 1 base and J shed 0 bases, with 11 bases lying between them. The CDR3 is made up of 16 amino acids. Germline V CDR1 and CDR2: MNHEY, SMNVEV (reference sequence). In DNA, the CDR3 is TGTGCCAGCAGTTTATTCCCCAGTCTGAGCACAGATACGCAGTATTTT. Amino acids: CASSLFPSLSTDTQYF.

The V gene is TRBV5-4, the J gene TRBJ2-2, with a possible D match to TRBD1 (6 bases). V gave up 0 bases and J gave up 6 bases, with 12 bases separating them. Germline CDR1 reads SGHNT; CDR2 reads YYREEE (reference sequence). CDR3 length: 15 residues. The CDR3 here is CASSLGQEGPGELFF. In DNA form, the CDR3 reads TGTGCCAGCAGCTTGGGACAGGAAGGTCCCGGGGAGCTGTTTTTT.

The J gene is TRBJ2-1, the V gene TRBV9, with D perhaps matching TRBD1 or TRBD2 (5 bases each). In germline, CDR1 is SGDLS, CDR2 YYNGEE. This CDR3 is 14 amino acids long. The germline V and J ends were trimmed by 0 bases and 5 bases, with 9 bases remaining between them. The CDR3 sequence is CASSVGGVNNEQFF. CDR3 coding DNA: TGTGCCAGCAGCGTAGGAGGGGTCAACAATGAGCAGTTCTTC.

This chain connects TRBV5-1 to TRBJ2-5; maybe TRBD2 (6 bases). CDR3 size: 16 residues. Germline values: CDR1 SGHRS, CDR2 YFSETQ. Trimming cost V 4 bases and J 3 bases, with 19 bases left between them. Here the CDR3 reads CASSRPSFREKETQYF. CDR3 in DNA: TGCGCCAGCAGCCGCCCAAGTTTTCGGGAGAAAGAGACCCAGTACTTC.

The chain uses TRBV7-9 and TRBJ1-2; 8 bases are a match to TRBD1. This CDR3 contains 15 residues. J was trimmed by 6 bases and V by 5 bases; bases with no gene match: 11. Germline loops: CDR1 SEHNR, CDR2 FQNEAQ (reference sequence). This CDR3 is CASSPWTGTGDGYTF. The CDR3 bases are TGTGCCAGCAGCCCGTGGACAGGGACTGGGGATGGCTACACCTTC.

The chain has TRBV27 and TRBJ1-2; D not resolved. Germline lookup yields CDR1 MNHEY and CDR2 SMNVEV (reference sequence). The CDR3 contains 13 residues. The germline V and J ends were trimmed by 5 bases and 5 bases, with 12 bases remaining between them. CDR3 sequence: CASSQPPFYGYTF. CDR3 DNA sequence: TGTGCCAGCAGTCAACCCCCCTTTTATGGCTACACCTTC.

Remarks on this clone: The junction departs from germline at one end; a sequencing error may be responsible. CDR3 sequence (DNA): TGCGCCAGCATCCAAACCTCGGGGAACACTGAAGCTTTCTTT. Translation: CASIQTSGNTEAFF. The V call is TRBV4-1, the J call TRBJ1-1, with D unresolved. This CDR3 comprises 14 residues. Germline-derived CDR1 and CDR2 are MGHRA and YSYEKL.